This T cell receptor (beta chain) was sequenced for a study of shared clonotypes between healthy human individuals. Repertoires were generated with immunoSEQ multiplex PCR, while TCRdb's copy carries only in-frame clones and drops some. Of roughly 2 million clones listed, roughly 95% are singletons. There are 16 residues in the CDR3. The specimen was naive CD4+ T cells sorted from blood. Subset meaning: CD45RA+ positively selected. The V gene is TRBV12-1, the J gene TRBJ1-1. TRBV12-1 is given as a pseudogene. The clonotype originates from a man between 18 and 29 years old in good health. CDR3: CARLSEGRFVKTEAFF. DNA for the CDR3: TGTGCCAGGCTGTCCGAGGGTAGGTTTGTGAAAACTGAAGCTTTCTTT.